These 21 T cell receptor beta chains share one sample of origin, sequenced in a study of cytomegalovirus exposure and HLA in healthy donors. PCR used 60 Vbeta primers and 13 Jbeta primers. Libraries were prepared by immunoSEQ multiplex PCR; TCRdb keeps only in-frame clonotypes and omits some of them. The table has about 150,000 clones, roughly 88% seen once. The specimen sequenced was PBMCs. The receptors shown here come from a man aged 45-65 years in good health and CMV-seropositive.

J is TRBJ2-1 and V is TRBV21-1; TRBD2, as called in the table, went unchecked against the DNA. TRBV21-1 is classified as a pseudogene. The CDR3 is made up of 20 amino acids. The CDR3 spells CASTSFLRLAGGLGHNEQFF. The CDR3 DNA reads as TGTGCCAGCACCTCGTTTTTGAGACTAGCGGGAGGTCTTGGACACAATGAGCAGTTCTTC.

The genes are TRBV2 and TRBJ2-2; D may be TRBD2 (7 bases). CDR1 SNHLY and CDR2 FYNNEI come from the germline V gene. The CDR3 is made up of 15 amino acids. V gave up 11 bases and J gave up 5 bases, with 21 bases separating them. Here the CDR3 reads CAEGARGGGTGELFF. The CDR3 bases are TGTGCCGAAGGGGCTAGGGGGGGCGGGACCGGGGAGCTGTTTTTT.

The rearrangement links TRBV5-1 to TRBJ2-1; TRBD2 agrees at 7 bases. CDR1 and CDR2 (germline): SGHRS, YFSETQ. After removal of 2 bases from V and 6 bases from J, the junction contained 8 bases not matched to a gene. There are 15 residues in the CDR3. CDR3 bases: TGCGCCAGCAGCTTCGGCGCGGGAGAGTTCAATGAGCAGTTCTTC. Protein: CASSFGAGEFNEQFF.

The chain couples TRBV7-8 to TRBJ2-5; 7 positions match TRBD2. V dropped 4 bases and J dropped 4; count of bases not matched to a gene: 9. CDR3 length: 15 residues. Germline V gene lookup returns CDR1 SGHVS and CDR2 FQNEAQ. The CDR3 here is CASSSNSLAGETQYF. The CDR3, as DNA: TGTGCCAGCAGCTCTAACTCCTTAGCGGGAGAGACCCAGTACTTC.

The chain recombines TRBV2 with TRBJ2-2; unclear D gene. The CDR3 extends over 16 amino acids. V was cut by 3 bases and J by 3 bases, with 14 bases left in between. The V gene's germline CDR1 is SNHLY and CDR2 FYNNEI. This CDR3 reads CASSETGIWDTGELFF. CDR3 in DNA: TGTGCCAGCAGTGAGACGGGTATATGGGACACCGGGGAGCTGTTTTTT.

This clone was observed a few times. The V call is TRBV18, the J call TRBJ2-5; unclear D gene. The V and J ends lost 0 bases and 5 bases respectively, with 10 bases between them. Per the germline V gene, CDR1 is KGHSH and CDR2 is LQKENI. The CDR3 covers 14 residues. DNA for the CDR3: TGTGCCAGCTCACCACCGTTCCCGGAGGAGACCCAGTACTTC. This translates into CASSPPFPEETQYF.

This clone has just one count. V usage is TRBV6-4 and J usage is TRBJ1-1; possibly TRBD1 for D (6 bases). The germline V and J ends were trimmed by 6 bases and 6 bases, with 17 bases remaining between them. Per germline, CDR1 MRHNA and CDR2 SNTAGT. The CDR3 is 14 amino acids. The CDR3 region is CASRPGGRGAEAFF. The CDR3 DNA reads as TGTGCCAGCAGGCCGGGGGGGCGCGGGGCTGAAGCTTTCTTT.

The chain combines TRBV2 with TRBJ2-4, with D possibly TRBD2 on 6 matching bases. The V gene lost 8 bases and the J gene lost 8 bases, with 22 bases spanning the gap. Per germline, CDR1 SNHLY and CDR2 FYNNEI. This CDR3 comprises 15 residues. The CDR3 spells CASSRLGGGWDIQYF. CDR3 in DNA: TGTGCCAGCTCCCGTTTGGGGGGAGGTTGGGACATTCAGTACTTC.

The chain joins TRBV6-1 to TRBJ2-7, with TRBD2 matching 10 bases. CDR1 is MNHNS and CDR2 is SASEGT in the germline V gene. CDR3 length: 13 amino acids. V dropped 2 bases and J dropped 12; count of bases not matched to a gene: 7. DNA for the CDR3: TGTGCCAGCAGTGAACTAGCGGGAGTAGCTCTGTACGTC. Its translation is CASSELAGVALYV.

V gene TRBV2 combines with J gene TRBJ1-5, with a tentative D call TRBD1 (6 bases). This CDR3 is built from 18 residues. Germline-derived CDR1 and CDR2 are SNHLY and FYNNEI. V shed 4 bases and J shed 3 bases, with 22 bases lying between them. CDR3 nucleotide sequence: TGTGCCAGCAGTGCCCCGGTCGGGGGGGCTGTTGCCAATCAGCCCCAGCATTTT. It translates to CASSAPVGGAVANQPQHF.

For this clone: The junction does not match germline at one end; this may be a read error. The chain recombines TRBV6-1 with TRBJ1-2; D is possibly TRBD1 (6 bases). The CDR3 has 14 amino acids. Germline CDR1 and CDR2: MNHNS and SASEGT. DNA for the CDR3: TGTGCCGGCAGTGAGTCAGGGGCTGGCTATGGCTACACCTTC. Amino acids: CAGSESGAGYGYTF.

The chain is built from TRBV7-2 and TRBJ1-2, with D perhaps TRBD1 (5 bases). V lost 0 bases to trimming and J lost 5 bases, with 10 bases between them. The CDR3 extends over 14 amino acids. Germline CDR1 SGHTA, CDR2 FQGNSA. CDR3 in amino acids: CASSLARGRYGYTF. In nucleotides, the CDR3 is TGTGCCAGCAGCTTAGCTCGGGGGAGGTATGGCTACACCTTC. Variable domain in full (rest from reference TRBV7-2 and TRBJ1-2): GAGVSQSPSNKVTEKGKDVELRCDPISGHTALYWYRQSLGQGLEFLIYFQGNSAPDKSGLPSDRFSAERTGGSVSTLTIQRTQQEDSAVYLCASSLARGRYGYTFGSGTRLTVV.

This clone was detected only once. The chain links TRBV19 to TRBJ2-1, with 7 positions matching TRBD1. This CDR3 has 13 residues. Germline V gene data show CDR1 as LNHDA and CDR2 as SQIVND (reference sequence). V lost 9 bases to trimming and J lost 7 bases; unmatched junction nucleotides: 9. The CDR3 protein is CASRDRGINEQFF. The CDR3 DNA reads as TGTGCCAGCCGGGACAGAGGAATAAATGAGCAGTTCTTC.

This chain joins TRBV5-4 and TRBJ2-5, with 14 bases identical to TRBD2. Germline lookup yields CDR1 SGHNT and CDR2 YYREEE (reference sequence). V shed 2 bases, J shed 5 bases, and the junction held 11 bases outside the gene matches. The CDR3 is 18 residues long. CDR3 in amino acids: CASSLLRGLAGVMETQYF. DNA for the CDR3: TGTGCCAGCAGCTTACTTAGGGGACTAGCGGGAGTTATGGAGACCCAGTACTTC.

This sequence joins TRBV7-9 and TRBJ2-1; 9 bases agree with TRBD1. The CDR3 runs to 13 residues. The germline gives CDR1 SEHNR, CDR2 FQNEAQ (reference sequence). Trimming at V came to 2 bases and at J to 8 bases, leaving 1 base not matched to a gene. CDR3 coding DNA: TGTGCCAGCAGCTTAACAGGGGGCTATGAGCAGTTCTTC. Protein product: CASSLTGGYEQFF. Variable domain in full (rest from reference TRBV7-9 and TRBJ2-1): DTGVSQNPRHKITKRGQNVTFRCDPISEHNRLYWYRQTLGQGPEFLTYFQNEAQLEKSRLLSDRFSAERPKGSFSTLEIQRTEQGDSAMYLCASSLTGGYEQFFGPGTRLTVL.

V usage is TRBV5-1 and J usage is TRBJ1-1; 8 bases match TRBD1. CDR1 and CDR2 from the germline V gene are SGHRS and YFSETQ. J gave up 3 bases and V 9 bases, and 7 bases lay outside the gene matches. The CDR3 runs 13 residues. CDR3 residues: CATQGAGDTEAFF. CDR3 DNA sequence: TGCGCCACCCAGGGGGCCGGGGACACTGAAGCTTTCTTT.

The sample holds a few counts of this clone. The rearrangement links TRBV18 to TRBJ1-1; 8 nucleotides line up with TRBD1. This CDR3 region has 15 residues. J was trimmed by 0 bases and V by 3 bases; bases with no gene match: 3. CDR1 is KGHSH and CDR2 is LQKENI in the germline V gene. DNA of the CDR3: TGTGCCAGCTCACCGGGACAGGACATGAACACTGAAGCTTTCTTT. Amino acids: CASSPGQDMNTEAFF.

The rearrangement uses TRBV28 and TRBJ2-2; weak D call: TRBD1 (6 bases). V gave up 1 base and J gave up 4 bases, with 10 bases separating them. Germline V lookup: CDR1 MDHEN, CDR2 SYDVKM. The CDR3 consists of 15 residues. The CDR3 region is CASSLLQGSTGELFF. DNA for the CDR3: TGTGCCAGCAGTTTATTACAGGGTAGCACCGGGGAGCTGTTTTTT.

The chain is built from TRBV27 and TRBJ2-3, with D tentatively TRBD2 (6 bases). Looked up from germline, CDR1 is MNHEY and CDR2 is SMNVEV (reference sequence). Trimming pared 4 bases from V and 1 base from J, leaving 12 bases between. The CDR3 sequence is 15 residues long. This CDR3 is CASSSPGTGTDTQYF. The CDR3 DNA is TGTGCCAGCAGTTCACCTGGGACTGGCACAGATACGCAGTATTTT.

This clone was seen once. The chain carries TRBV6-5 and TRBJ2-3; the D gene is possibly TRBD2 (6 bases). Trimming took off 6 bases at V and 10 bases at J, with 23 bases between the two ends. The CDR3 length is 15 residues. From germline, CDR1 is MNHEY and CDR2 SVGAGI. CDR3: CASSSLRRASGAQYF. In DNA, the CDR3 is TGTGCCAGCAGCTCCCTCCGGAGAGCCTCGGGGGCGCAGTATTTT.

The chain employs TRBV30 and TRBJ2-7; tentatively, D is TRBD1 (7 bases). Germline lookup yields CDR1 GTSNPN and CDR2 SVGIG (reference sequence). This CDR3 is 15 amino acids long. V was pared by 3 bases and J by 6 bases, with 21 bases between. Written as DNA, the CDR3 is TGTGCCTGGAGCCCGAGCGGACAGGAGGGGCTCGAGCAGTACGTC. It encodes CAWSPSGQEGLEQYV.